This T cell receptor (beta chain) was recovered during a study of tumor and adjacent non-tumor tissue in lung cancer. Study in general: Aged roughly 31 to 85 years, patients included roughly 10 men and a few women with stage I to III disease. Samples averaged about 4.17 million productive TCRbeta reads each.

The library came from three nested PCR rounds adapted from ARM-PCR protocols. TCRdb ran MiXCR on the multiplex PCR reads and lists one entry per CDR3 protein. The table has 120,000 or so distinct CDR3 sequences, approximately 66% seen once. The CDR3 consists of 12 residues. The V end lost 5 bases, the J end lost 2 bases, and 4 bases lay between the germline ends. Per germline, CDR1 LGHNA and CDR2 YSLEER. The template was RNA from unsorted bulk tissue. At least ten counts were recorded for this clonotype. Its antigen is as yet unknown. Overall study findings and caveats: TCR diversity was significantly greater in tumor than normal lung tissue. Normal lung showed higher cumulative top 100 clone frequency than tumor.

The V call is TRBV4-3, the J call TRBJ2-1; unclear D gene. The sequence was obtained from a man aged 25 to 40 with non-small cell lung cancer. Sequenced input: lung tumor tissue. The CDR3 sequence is CASSLTYNEQFF. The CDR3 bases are TGCGCCAGCAGCTTAACCTACAATGAGCAGTTCTTC.